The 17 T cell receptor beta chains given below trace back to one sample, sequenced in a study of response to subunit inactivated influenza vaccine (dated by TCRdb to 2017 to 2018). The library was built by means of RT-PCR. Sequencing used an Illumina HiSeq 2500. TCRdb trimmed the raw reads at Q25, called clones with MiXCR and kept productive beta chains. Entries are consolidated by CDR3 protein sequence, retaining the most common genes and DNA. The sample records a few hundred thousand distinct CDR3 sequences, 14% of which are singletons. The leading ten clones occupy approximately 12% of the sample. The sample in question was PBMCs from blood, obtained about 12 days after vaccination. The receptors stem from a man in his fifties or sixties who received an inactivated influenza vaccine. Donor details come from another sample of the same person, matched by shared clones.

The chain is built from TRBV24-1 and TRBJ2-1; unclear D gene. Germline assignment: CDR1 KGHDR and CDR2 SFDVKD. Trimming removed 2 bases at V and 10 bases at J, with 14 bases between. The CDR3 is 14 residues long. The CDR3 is CATSDSRLSREQFF. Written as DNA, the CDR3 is TGTGCCACCAGTGATTCTCGTCTCAGCAGGGAGCAGTTCTTC.

CDR3 loop: CASIRTSGRYEQYF. The DNA of the CDR3 is TGTGCCAGCATCAGGACTAGCGGGAGATACGAGCAGTACTTC. V is TRBV6-2 or TRBV6-3 and J is TRBJ2-7; 13 nucleotides match TRBD2. The CDR3 has 14 amino acids. Germline V CDR1 and CDR2: MNHEY, SVGEGT. J gave up 4 bases and V 7 bases, and 4 bases lay outside the gene matches.

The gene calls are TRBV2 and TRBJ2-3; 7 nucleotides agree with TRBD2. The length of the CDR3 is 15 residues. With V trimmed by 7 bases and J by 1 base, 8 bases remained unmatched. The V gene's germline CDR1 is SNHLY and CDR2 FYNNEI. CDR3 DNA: TGTGCCAGCACCATCGGGGGGACTGGCACAGATACGCAGTATTTT. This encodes CASTIGGTGTDTQYF.

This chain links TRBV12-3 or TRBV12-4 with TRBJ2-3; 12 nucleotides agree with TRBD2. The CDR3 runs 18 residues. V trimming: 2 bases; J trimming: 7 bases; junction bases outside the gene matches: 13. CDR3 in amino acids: CASSLLAGGRTPPNTQYF. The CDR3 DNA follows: TGTGCCAGCAGTTTACTAGCGGGGGGGCGGACTCCCCCGAATACGCAGTATTTT.

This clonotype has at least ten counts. CDR3 sequence: CASSLYLGGYEQYF. The CDR3 DNA is TGTGCCAGCAGTTTATACCTTGGGGGCTACGAGCAGTACTTC. The rearrangement joins TRBV12-3 or TRBV12-4 to TRBJ2-7; perhaps D is TRBD1 or TRBD2 (5 bases each). The CDR3 is made up of 14 amino acids. V lost 2 bases and J 3 bases, leaving 11 bases between the germline ends.

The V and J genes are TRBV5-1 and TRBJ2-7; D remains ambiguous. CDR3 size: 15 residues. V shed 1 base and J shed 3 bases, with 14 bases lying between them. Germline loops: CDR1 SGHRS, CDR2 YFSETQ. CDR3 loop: CASSLLLPDHYEQYF. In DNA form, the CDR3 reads TGCGCCAGCAGCTTGTTACTTCCGGACCACTACGAGCAGTACTTC.

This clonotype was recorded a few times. CDR3 protein: CASSPSNFREATGELFF. CDR3 bases: TGCGCCAGCAGCCCATCTAACTTCAGGGAAGCCACCGGGGAGCTGTTTTTT. The V gene is TRBV4-1, the J gene TRBJ2-2; weak D call: TRBD1 (5 bases). The CDR3 has 17 amino acids. Germline V gene lookup returns CDR1 MGHRA and CDR2 YSYEKL. V shed 4 bases and J shed 4 bases, with 19 bases lying between them.

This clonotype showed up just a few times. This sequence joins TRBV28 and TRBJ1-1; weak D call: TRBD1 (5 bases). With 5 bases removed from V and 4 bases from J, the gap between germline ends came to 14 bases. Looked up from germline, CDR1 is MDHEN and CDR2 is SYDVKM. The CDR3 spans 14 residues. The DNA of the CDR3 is TGTGCCAGCAGTCTCGGGGGGTGGGGCACTGAAGCTTTCTTT. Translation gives CASSLGGWGTEAFF.

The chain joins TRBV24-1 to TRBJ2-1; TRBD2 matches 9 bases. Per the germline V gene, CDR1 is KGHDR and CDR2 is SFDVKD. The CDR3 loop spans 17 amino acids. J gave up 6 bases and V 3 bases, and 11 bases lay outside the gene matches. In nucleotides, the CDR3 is TGTGCCACCAGTGATCGGGTAGCGGGAGAAGTCGGCAATGAGCAGTTCTTC. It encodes CATSDRVAGEVGNEQFF.

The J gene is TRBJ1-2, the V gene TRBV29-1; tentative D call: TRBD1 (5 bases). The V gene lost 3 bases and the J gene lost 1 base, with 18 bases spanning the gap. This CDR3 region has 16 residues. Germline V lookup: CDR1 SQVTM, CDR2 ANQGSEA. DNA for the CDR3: TGCAGCGTTGATTCCTGGGGGAAGAAATATAACTATGGCTACACCTTC. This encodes CSVDSWGKKYNYGYTF. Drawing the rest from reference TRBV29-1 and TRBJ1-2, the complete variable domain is SAVISQKPSRDICQRGTSLTIQCQVDSQVTMMFWYRQQPGQSLTLIATANQGSEATYESGFVIDKFPISRPNLTFSTLTVSNMSPEDSSIYLCSVDSWGKKYNYGYTFGSGTRLTVV.

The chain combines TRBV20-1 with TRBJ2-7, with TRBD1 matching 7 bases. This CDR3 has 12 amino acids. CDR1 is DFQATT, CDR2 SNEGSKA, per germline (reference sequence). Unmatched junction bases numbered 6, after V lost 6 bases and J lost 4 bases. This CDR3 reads CSAARDRYEQYF. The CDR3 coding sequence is TGCAGTGCGGCCCGGGACAGATACGAGCAGTACTTC.

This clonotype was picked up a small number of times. In DNA form, the CDR3 reads TGTGCCAGCAGCTCTGACAGGGTGTCCTACAATGAGCAGTTCTTC. Translated, it gives CASSSDRVSYNEQFF. The genes are TRBV7-9 and TRBJ2-1, with 7 bases identical to TRBD1. The CDR3 totals 15 residues. CDR1 and CDR2 (germline): SEHNR, FQNEAQ (reference sequence). The ends lost 4 bases at V and 1 base at J; junction bases unmatched: 4.

The CDR3 bases are TGTGCCAGCTCACCGGGCCACGGCGGCGAAAAACTGTTTTTT. Protein sequence: CASSPGHGGEKLFF. V gene TRBV18 combines with J gene TRBJ1-4; unclear D gene. V was trimmed by 3 bases and J by 8 bases, leaving 13 bases between them. The CDR3 spans 14 residues. Germline V gives CDR1 KGHSH, CDR2 LQKENI.

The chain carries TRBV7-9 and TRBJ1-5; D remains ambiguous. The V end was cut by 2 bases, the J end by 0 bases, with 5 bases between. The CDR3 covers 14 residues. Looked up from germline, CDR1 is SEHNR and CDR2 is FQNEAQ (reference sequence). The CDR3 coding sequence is TGTGCCAGCAGCTTACAGAATAGCAATCAGCCCCAGCATTTT. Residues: CASSLQNSNQPQHF.

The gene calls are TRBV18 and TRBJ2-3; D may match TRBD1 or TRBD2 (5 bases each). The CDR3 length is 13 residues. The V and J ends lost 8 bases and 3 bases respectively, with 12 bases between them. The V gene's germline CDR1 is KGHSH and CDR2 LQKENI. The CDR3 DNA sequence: TGTGCCAGCCACGGGGCCAAAACAGATACGCAGTATTTT. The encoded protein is CASHGAKTDTQYF.

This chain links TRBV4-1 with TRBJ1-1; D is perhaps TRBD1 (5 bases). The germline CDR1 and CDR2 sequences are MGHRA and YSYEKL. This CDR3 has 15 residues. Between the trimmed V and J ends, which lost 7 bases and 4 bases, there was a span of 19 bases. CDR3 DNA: TGCGCCAGCACCGGCGGGCAGGGAGAAAGCACTGAAGCTTTCTTT. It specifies CASTGGQGESTEAFF.

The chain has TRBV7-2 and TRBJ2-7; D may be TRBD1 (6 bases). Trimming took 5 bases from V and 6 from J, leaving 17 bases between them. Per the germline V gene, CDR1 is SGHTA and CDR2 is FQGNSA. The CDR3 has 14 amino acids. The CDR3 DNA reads TGTGCCAGCAGCCCGCAGGGGTTATCGGGCGAGCAGTACTTC. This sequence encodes CASSPQGLSGEQYF.